The 15 T cell receptor beta chains presented below share a single source sample, sequenced in a study of blood T cells in healthy people across ages. A second PCR of roughly 7 to 11 cycles used a sample-barcoded 5' primer and a J-beta primer mix. TCRdb called the 5' RACE reads again in MiXCR, with one record for every CDR3 protein. The table shows 600,000 or so distinct CDR3 sequences, with 21% occurring only once. The sample was blood. These receptors all stem from a man between 70 and 80 years old in good health.

This clonotype was picked up a small number of times. This rearrangement joins TRBV6-5 to TRBJ2-7, with 8 positions matching TRBD1. CDR1 is MNHEY and CDR2 is SVGAGI in the germline V gene. V was pared by 2 bases and J by 4 bases, with 4 bases of the junction left unmatched. This CDR3 is built from 14 residues. Here the CDR3 DNA reads TGTGCCAGCAGTTACAACAGGGGGTTATACGAGCAGTACTTC. It encodes CASSYNRGLYEQYF.

This clonotype has only a few counts. CDR3 sequence reads: CASSNTGMNTEAFF. In DNA, the CDR3 is TGCGCCAGCAGCAACACAGGGATGAACACTGAAGCTTTCTTT. The rearrangement links TRBV5-1 to TRBJ1-1; possible D gene TRBD1, 6 bases. Trimming pared 4 bases from V and 0 bases from J, leaving 10 bases between. CDR1 and CDR2 from the germline V gene are SGHRS and YFSETQ. This CDR3 is built from 14 residues.

This sequence joins TRBV10-3 and TRBJ2-2, with 9 nucleotides matching TRBD1. This CDR3 is built from 14 residues. CDR1 and CDR2 (germline): ENHRY, SYGVKD. V lost 9 bases to trimming and J lost 6 bases; unmatched junction nucleotides: 8. CDR3 sequence (DNA): TGTGCCATTAGGACAGGGGAGATAGCCGGGGAGCTGTTTTTT. Protein sequence: CAIRTGEIAGELFF.

This clonotype was recorded at least ten times. The chain recombines TRBV18 with TRBJ2-5, with D uncertain. TRBJ2-7 explains the end of the DNA better; the J call may be wrong. Germline lookup yields CDR1 KGHSH and CDR2 LQKENI. This CDR3 region has 11 residues. The CDR3 bases are TGTGCCAGCTCAACGGCCGACGAGCAGTACTTC. Amino acids: CASSTADEQYF.

This chain uses TRBV10-3 with TRBJ2-5; perhaps TRBD1 as D (5 bases). The end of the DNA fits TRBJ2-1 better, so the J call may be wrong. Germline V gene data show CDR1 as ENHRY and CDR2 as SYGVKD. CDR3 length: 13 amino acids. The CDR3 nucleotides read TGTGCCATCAGTGGGGGCACTTACAATGAGCAGTTCTTC. Amino acids: CAISGGTYNEQFF.

This clonotype was found a few times. The V call is TRBV7-2, the J call TRBJ2-3; 10 positions agree with TRBD2. V was clipped by 5 bases and J by 5 bases; unmatched bases: 10. CDR1 and CDR2 (germline): SGHTA, FQGNSA. The CDR3 length is 16 residues. The CDR3: CASSPRASGRIDTQYF. CDR3 nucleotide sequence: TGTGCCAGCAGCCCGAGGGCTAGCGGGAGAATAGATACGCAGTATTTT.

The rearrangement links TRBV7-3 to TRBJ1-1, with 9 bases aligning to TRBD1. Germline assignment: CDR1 SGHTA and CDR2 FQGTGA. Trimming took 3 bases from V and 5 from J; bases not matched to a gene: 4. This CDR3 spans 14 amino acids. The CDR3: CASSLTGGETEAFF. In DNA form, the CDR3 reads TGTGCCAGCAGCTTGACAGGGGGAGAAACTGAAGCTTTCTTT.

V is TRBV24-1 and J is TRBJ2-1; no firm D call. Germline V gene data show CDR1 as KGHDR and CDR2 as SFDVKD. V was shortened by 0 bases and J by 4 bases, with 21 bases between the two germline ends. The CDR3 extends over 19 amino acids. The CDR3 DNA follows: TGTGCCACCAGTGATTTGCTCAATGATCTTGCAAATCGGTACAATGAGCAGTTCTTC. Its translation is CATSDLLNDLANRYNEQFF.

This clonotype was seen ten or more times. The rearrangement uses TRBV2 and TRBJ1-3; D uncertain. Germline V gene lookup returns CDR1 SNHLY and CDR2 FYNNEI. The germline V and J ends were trimmed by 7 bases and 2 bases, with 12 bases remaining between them. CDR3 size: 14 residues. DNA of the CDR3: TGTGCCAGCAAGTATTCTCCCCCTGGAAACACCATATATTTT. This translates into CASKYSPPGNTIYF.

Many counts were recorded for this clonotype. V gene TRBV28 combines with J gene TRBJ2-1, with 7 bases fitting TRBD1. CDR1 is MDHEN and CDR2 is SYDVKM in the germline V gene. The V segment lost 4 bases and the J segment 5 bases; nucleotides outside the gene matches: 8. This CDR3 comprises 15 residues. This CDR3 reads CASSSIGQEDNEQFF. The CDR3 DNA sequence: TGTGCCAGCAGTTCCATAGGACAGGAAGACAATGAGCAGTTCTTC.

The sample holds many counts of this clonotype. One end of the junction does not line up with germline, which may come from a read error. The CDR3 sequence: CASSLEAGQETQYF. In DNA form, the CDR3 reads TGTGCCAGCAGCTTGGAGGCAGGCCAAGAGACCCAGTACTTC. The V call is TRBV5-1, the J call TRBJ2-5; D is perhaps TRBD2 (5 bases). The CDR3 is 14 residues long. Germline V CDR1 and CDR2: SGHRS, YFSETQ.

This clonotype was recorded at least ten times. V usage is TRBV10-3 and J usage is TRBJ2-5; no definite D call. With 4 bases removed from V and 1 base from J, the gap between germline ends came to 7 bases. The CDR3 totals 13 residues. From germline, CDR1 is ENHRY and CDR2 SYGVKD. The DNA of the CDR3 is TGTGCCATCAGTGTTTCAGCCCAAGAGACCCAGTACTTC. It yields the protein CAISVSAQETQYF.

The rearrangement uses TRBV7-9 and TRBJ2-5; 10 bases match TRBD2. The J call is uncertain, as TRBJ2-1 better fits the DNA end. Per the germline V gene, CDR1 is SEHNR and CDR2 is FQNEAQ (reference sequence). CDR3 length: 16 residues. CDR3 region: CASSLDRLAGHDEQFF. CDR3 DNA sequence: TGTGCCAGCAGCTTAGATCGACTAGCGGGTCACGATGAGCAGTTCTTC.

This clonotype was detected a few times. The rearrangement joins TRBV2 to TRBJ2-4; no reliable D call. Germline lookup yields CDR1 SNHLY and CDR2 FYNNEI. This CDR3 region has 14 residues. Trimming pared 5 bases from V and 3 bases from J, leaving 11 bases between. The CDR3 loop reads CASSIWIVKNIQYF. The CDR3 nucleotides read TGTGCCAGCAGTATATGGATCGTCAAAAACATTCAGTACTTC.

The rearrangement uses TRBV6-1 and TRBJ1-3; tentative D call: TRBD1 (6 bases). Germline CDR1 and CDR2: MNHNS and SASEGT. CDR3 length: 18 residues. The V end was cut by 7 bases, the J end by 0 bases, with 22 bases between. In DNA form, the CDR3 reads TGTGCCAGCACCAAATCCCCCCGACAGGTCCCCTCTGGAAACACCATATATTTT. Translating gives CASTKSPRQVPSGNTIYF.